The 17 T cell receptor beta chains in this list originate from one sample, sequenced in a study of blood T cell repertoires in COVID-19. The table came from immunoSEQ multiplex PCR; TCRdb's copy has only in-frame clones and leaves some out. Found here are about 350,000 clones, roughly 90% of them singletons; the top ten hold around 3.9%. Sequencing was done on a sample of peripheral blood. These receptors all come from a woman aged 55-70 years with COVID-19, enrolled during active disease.

The V and J genes are TRBV2 and TRBJ1-5; D is undetermined. Germline assignment: CDR1 SNHLY and CDR2 FYNNEI. Between the trimmed V and J ends, which lost 4 bases and 7 bases, there was a span of 11 bases. The CDR3 consists of 13 residues. This chain's CDR3 is CASSGEVRQPQHF. Written as DNA, the CDR3 is TGTGCCAGCAGTGGAGAGGTACGGCAGCCCCAGCATTTT.

The chain joins TRBV7-9 to TRBJ1-1; 7 nucleotides agree with TRBD1. The CDR3 length is 14 residues. J gave up 4 bases and V 5 bases, and 7 bases lay outside the gene matches. In germline, CDR1 is SEHNR, CDR2 FQNEAQ (reference sequence). This CDR3 reads CASSVGTVGTEAFF. The CDR3 DNA follows: TGTGCCAGCAGCGTAGGGACAGTGGGCACTGAAGCTTTCTTT.

J is TRBJ1-1 and V is TRBV6-1; D perhaps matches TRBD1 (5 bases). V shed 5 bases and J shed 1 base, with 8 bases lying between them. The CDR3 has 13 residues. Per germline, CDR1 MNHNS and CDR2 SASEGT. This CDR3 reads CASSLQENTEAFF. CDR3 DNA sequence: TGTGCCAGCAGTTTACAGGAGAACACTGAAGCTTTCTTT.

This chain links TRBV11-3 with TRBJ2-1; TRBD2 aligns across 13 bases. The trim removed 4 bases at V and 8 bases at J, leaving 5 bases unmatched. In germline, CDR1 is SGHNT, CDR2 YENEEA. CDR3 size: 15 residues. CDR3 bases: TGTGCCAGCAGCTCCCGGACTAGCGGGGGCTATGAGCAGTTCTTC. Protein product: CASSSRTSGGYEQFF.

The J gene is TRBJ2-5, the V gene TRBV6-5, with a possible D match to TRBD1 (5 bases). CDR3 length: 13 amino acids. V dropped 6 bases and J dropped 0 bases, with 8 bases sitting between them. From germline, CDR1 is MNHEY and CDR2 SVGAGI. The DNA for the CDR3 is TGTGCCAGCAGCCGACAGTACCAAGAGACCCAGTACTTC. Protein sequence: CASSRQYQETQYF.

This chain connects TRBV5-6 to TRBJ2-7, with 8 bases that match TRBD1. V was clipped by 6 bases and J by 4 bases; unmatched bases: 15. The V gene's germline CDR1 is SGHDT and CDR2 YYEEEE. This CDR3 region has 16 residues. The CDR3 region is CASTKRGTGPRYEQYF. The DNA for the CDR3 is TGTGCCAGCACGAAGAGGGGGACAGGCCCCCGTTACGAGCAGTACTTC.

This clone was found once. V gene TRBV7-9 combines with J gene TRBJ2-1, with 11 positions matching TRBD2. The CDR3 extends over 14 amino acids. V lost 8 bases to trimming and J lost 7 bases; unmatched junction nucleotides: 7. Germline CDR1 SEHNR, CDR2 FQNEAQ (reference sequence). The CDR3 sequence is CASGASGGNNEQFF. The CDR3 bases are TGTGCCAGCGGGGCTAGCGGGGGGAATAATGAGCAGTTCTTC.

This clone appeared once. The chain combines TRBV5-4 with TRBJ1-4; D not resolved. Germline V CDR1 and CDR2: SGHNT, YYREEE (reference sequence). The V and J ends lost 7 bases and 5 bases respectively, with 18 bases between them. The CDR3 runs to 15 residues. The CDR3 sequence: CASSAGSLTNEKLFF. The CDR3 DNA reads as TGTGCCAGCTCTGCCGGGAGCCTCACGAATGAAAAACTGTTTTTT.

This clone showed up just a few times. The DNA for the CDR3 is TGTGCCAGCAGTGATGAACAGGGGTCGGCCTACGAGCAGTACTTC. Translation: CASSDEQGSAYEQYF. This rearrangement joins TRBV2 to TRBJ2-7; 7 bases align to TRBD1. The CDR3 loop spans 15 amino acids. Trimming cost V 3 bases and J 2 bases; bases outside gene matches: 7. Germline CDR1 and CDR2: SNHLY and FYNNEI.

On this clone: The same CDR3 can be traced to other DNA sequences in this sample. V gene TRBV6-5 combines with J gene TRBJ1-3, with TRBD1 matching over 7 bases. The CDR3 extends over 14 amino acids. The trim removed 6 bases at V and 4 bases at J, leaving 6 bases unmatched. CDR1 MNHEY and CDR2 SVGAGI come from the germline V gene. In DNA form, the CDR3 reads TGTGCCAGCAGGCGACAGGGATCCGGAAACACCATATATTTT. This codes for CASRRQGSGNTIYF.

The J gene is TRBJ2-2, the V gene TRBV9; D not resolved. CDR3 length equals 14 residues. Between the trimmed V and J ends, which lost 0 bases and 0 bases, there was a span of 3 bases. Germline V gives CDR1 SGDLS, CDR2 YYNGEE. CDR3 nucleotides: TGTGCCAGCAGCGTAGTCACGAACACCGGGGAGCTGTTTTTT. It encodes CASSVVTNTGELFF. The full variable domain, its missing parts supplied by reference TRBV9 and TRBJ2-2, is DSGVTQTPKHLITATGQRVTLRCSPRSGDLSVYWYQQSLDQGLQFLIQYYNGEERAKGNILERFSAQQFPDLHSELNLSSLELGDSALYFCASSVVTNTGELFFGEGSRLTVL.

The V call is TRBV11-3, the J call TRBJ2-3; D is uncertain. Trimming cost V 1 base and J 2 bases, with 13 bases left between them. The CDR3 has 16 residues. Germline V gene sequence: CDR1 SGHNT, CDR2 YENEEA. The CDR3 DNA sequence: TGTGCCAGCAGCTTAGGGGCACCCTTAACCACAGATACGCAGTATTTT. It codes for CASSLGAPLTTDTQYF.

V usage is TRBV9 and J usage is TRBJ1-5, with 7 bases lining up with TRBD1. V was clipped by 3 bases and J by 6 bases; unmatched bases: 9. The CDR3 contains 15 residues. Germline V gene data show CDR1 as SGDLS and CDR2 as YYNGEE. DNA for the CDR3: TGTGCCAGCAGCGCAGAGGGCGCAGGGGGTCAGCCCCAGCATTTT. Amino acid sequence: CASSAEGAGGQPQHF.

The rearrangement uses TRBV5-4 and TRBJ1-3; TRBD1 agrees at 7 bases. V trimming: 0 bases; J trimming: 1 base; junction bases outside the gene matches: 4. The germline gives CDR1 SGHNT, CDR2 YYREEE (reference sequence). This CDR3 is built from 16 residues. In nucleotides, the CDR3 is TGTGCCAGCAGCTTGGCGCGACAGGGATCTGGAAACACCATATATTTT. As protein: CASSLARQGSGNTIYF.

This chain connects TRBV27 to TRBJ1-2, with 9 bases that match TRBD1. Germline CDR1 and CDR2: MNHEY and SMNVEV (reference sequence). J was trimmed by 4 bases and V by 6 bases; bases with no gene match: 6. The CDR3 is 14 residues long. In DNA form, the CDR3 reads TGTGCCAGCAGATTCGACAGGGGGAGCTATGGCTACACCTTC. Encoded protein: CASRFDRGSYGYTF.

The chain recombines TRBV9 with TRBJ1-6; TRBD1 agrees at 8 bases. Germline V gene data show CDR1 as SGDLS and CDR2 as YYNGEE. The V gene end was trimmed by 3 bases and the J gene end by 7 bases; junction bases not matched to a gene: 3. CDR3 length: 14 residues. CDR3 bases: TGTGCCAGCAGCGCACAGGGGGGCAATTCACCCCTCCACTTT. Translation: CASSAQGGNSPLHF.

V gene TRBV7-2 combines with J gene TRBJ1-6; D uncertain. Deletions cut 5 bases from V and 0 bases from J, with 5 bases between. Per germline, CDR1 SGHTA and CDR2 FQGNSA. This CDR3 region has 14 residues. The CDR3 nucleotides are TGTGCCAGCAGCCCGTTCTCCTATAATTCACCCCTCCACTTT. This gives the protein CASSPFSYNSPLHF.